The rows below give T cell receptor beta chains drawn from one sample of a study of blood T cell repertoires in COVID-19. The protocol was immunoSEQ multiplex PCR, while the TCRdb copy is restricted to in-frame clones and leaves out a portion. Among approximately 97,000 clones, approximately 84% were seen once, and the ten largest hold roughly 4%. The sample was peripheral blood. The source is a human donor in a cohort sampled during active COVID-19. The CDR3 runs from the conserved cysteine through the conserved F or W. Fields, in order: CDR3 protein, CDR3 DNA, D gene, clone size, V gene, J gene. D genes are given only for firm matches. Some rows mark clone size as missing; the rest say once, few, many or name a class of expanded clone.

CAWSSGTGGVDTQYF	TGTGCCTGGTCTTCCGGGACAGGGGGCGTCGATACGCAGTATTTT	TRBD1	NA	TRBV30	TRBJ2-3
CASSLGTGTQETQYF	TGCGCCAGCAGCCTGGGCACAGGGACCCAAGAGACCCAGTACTTC	NA	NA	TRBV5-1	TRBJ2-5
CASSVGTGGAGQETQYF	TGTGCCAGCAGCGTAGGAACAGGGGGCGCAGGACAAGAGACCCAGTACTTC	TRBD1	NA	TRBV9	TRBJ2-5
CASSPDGNSNQPQHF	TGTGCCAGCTCACCGGACGGGAATAGCAATCAGCCCCAGCATTTT	NA	NA	TRBV18	TRBJ1-5
CASSLAPRDTEAFF	TGTGCCAGCAGCTTAGCGCCCCGGGACACTGAAGCTTTCTTT	NA	few	TRBV11-1	TRBJ1-1
CASSQVVGTGAEKLFF	TGTGCCAGCAGCCAAGTGGTCGGCACAGGGGCCGAAAAACTGTTTTTT	TRBD1	NA	TRBV3-1/TRBV3-2	TRBJ1-4
CASSISGRGGTYEQYF	TGTGCCAGTAGTATATCCGGGCGGGGAGGGACCTACGAGCAGTACTTC	TRBD2	NA	TRBV19	TRBJ2-7
CASSQEMAAETQYF	TGCGCCAGCAGCCAAGAGATGGCGGCGGAGACCCAGTACTTC	NA	NA	TRBV4-3	TRBJ2-5
CASRTGGDLNTEAFF	TGTGCCAGCAGGACAGGGGGGGACCTCAACACTGAAGCTTTCTTT	TRBD1	NA	TRBV28	TRBJ1-1
CASSYSPTRLAQYF	TGTGCCAGCAGTTACTCCCCGACTAGGTTAGCTCAGTACTTC	NA	NA	TRBV6-5	TRBJ2-4
CASSYESSYEQYF	TGTGCCAGCAGTTACGAGAGCTCCTACGAGCAGTACTTC	NA	NA	TRBV6-2/TRBV6-3	TRBJ2-7
CASSRGHNNEKLFF	TGTGCCAGCAGTCGAGGACATAATAATGAAAAACTGTTTTTT	NA	NA	TRBV6-2/TRBV6-3	TRBJ1-4
CASSRSGTGTTDTQYF	TGCGCCAGCAGCAGATCCGGGACAGGGACCACAGATACGCAGTATTTT	TRBD1	NA	TRBV5-1	TRBJ2-3
CASGSSSGGARWEQFF	TGTGCCAGCGGATCCTCCAGCGGGGGGGCCCGGTGGGAGCAGTTCTTC	TRBD2	NA	TRBV28	TRBJ2-1
CASRLLAGREAFF	TGTGCCAGCAGGCTCCTTGCGGGCCGGGAGGCTTTCTTT	NA	NA	TRBV28	TRBJ1-1
CASSEGALASGELFF	TGCGCCAGCAGCGAGGGGGCCCTAGCCAGCGGGGAGCTGTTTTTT	TRBD1	NA	TRBV5-1	TRBJ2-2
CASSHWASGGSYEQYF	TGTGCCAGCAGCCATTGGGCTAGCGGGGGCTCCTACGAGCAGTACTTC	TRBD2	NA	TRBV7-8	TRBJ2-7
CASSYSRRSGERFDETQYF	TGTGCCAGCAGTTACTCGAGAAGGAGCGGGGAAAGGTTCGATGAGACCCAGTACTTC	TRBD2	NA	TRBV6-2/TRBV6-3	TRBJ2-5
CASSQGTGNYGYTF	TGCGCCAGCAGCCAAGGGACAGGGAACTATGGCTACACCTTC	TRBD1	NA	TRBV4-3	TRBJ1-2
CASSFDRETQYF	TGTGCCAGCAGCTTCGACAGGGAGACCCAGTACTTC	NA	NA	TRBV5-6	TRBJ2-5
CASSFTRLGGSYNEQFF	TGTGCCAGCAGTTTTACCCGCCTCGGCGGTTCCTACAATGAGCAGTTCTTC	NA	NA	TRBV28	TRBJ2-1
CASSDPSGGLKDTQYF	TGTGCCAGCAGTGATCCTAGCGGGGGGTTGAAAGATACGCAGTATTTT	TRBD2	NA	TRBV2	TRBJ2-3
CASSFYRRNTEAFF	TGTGCCAGCAGTTTCTACAGACGGAACACTGAAGCTTTCTTT	NA	NA	TRBV28	TRBJ1-1
CAISESGRGDLWETQYF	TGTGCCATCAGTGAGTCAGGTCGGGGGGACCTATGGGAGACCCAGTACTTC	TRBD2	NA	TRBV10-3	TRBJ2-5
CASSPNIAGDHGELFF	TGCGCCAGCAGTCCGAATATAGCGGGGGACCACGGGGAGCTGTTTTTT	TRBD2	NA	TRBV5-1	TRBJ2-2
CASSFGGATSTDTQYF	TGTGCCAGCAGCTTTGGCGGGGCTACTAGCACAGATACGCAGTATTTT	NA	NA	TRBV11-3	TRBJ2-3
CASSPSRGDDEQYF	TGTGCCAGCAGCCCCTCCAGGGGGGACGACGAGCAGTACTTC	NA	NA	TRBV11-2	TRBJ2-7
CASSYSGRQETQYF	TGTGCCAGCAGTTACTCTGGCAGACAAGAGACCCAGTACTTC	NA	NA	TRBV6-6	TRBJ2-5
CASSLTRDSPREQYF	TGTGCCAGCAGCTTAACCCGGGACAGTCCTAGGGAGCAGTACTTC	TRBD1	NA	TRBV7-3	TRBJ2-7
CASSSRGYEQYF	TGTGCCAGCAGCTCGCGGGGATACGAGCAGTACTTC	NA	NA	TRBV5-8	TRBJ2-7
CAWSAGLAGGPPQYF	TGTGCCTGGAGTGCGGGACTAGCGGGGGGACCGCCCCAGTACTTC	TRBD2	NA	TRBV30	TRBJ2-5
CATSDDSGGASSYNEQFF	TGTGCCACCAGTGATGATAGCGGGGGGGCCTCCTCCTACAATGAGCAGTTCTTC	TRBD2	NA	TRBV24-1	TRBJ2-1
CASGQYVDYGYTF	TGTGCCAGCGGACAGTACGTCGACTATGGCTACACCTTC	NA	NA	TRBV28	TRBJ1-2
CASRRGITDTQYF	TGTGCCAGCAGGCGGGGGATCACAGATACGCAGTATTTT	TRBD2	NA	TRBV7-2	TRBJ2-3
CASSQAPGSSYEQYF	TGCGCCAGCAGCCAAGCCCCAGGTTCCTCCTACGAGCAGTACTTC	NA	NA	TRBV4-3	TRBJ2-7
CARGGKYTQYF	TGTGCCAGGGGGGGTAAGTATACGCAGTATTTT	NA	once	TRBV21-1	TRBJ2-3
CASRNGYEGWEKLFF	TGTGCCAGCAGGAACGGGTATGAGGGCTGGGAAAAACTGTTTTTT	NA	NA	TRBV7-9	TRBJ1-4
CASGQGFYEQYF	TGTGCCAGCGGGCAGGGGTTCTACGAGCAGTACTTC	NA	NA	TRBV7-2	TRBJ2-7
CASSQVSGGRETQYF	TGCGCCAGCAGCCAAGTATCAGGGGGCAGGGAGACCCAGTACTTC	TRBD1	NA	TRBV4-1	TRBJ2-5
CASSSLGWGQGNYGYTF	TGCGCCAGCAGCTCCTTAGGTTGGGGACAGGGGAACTATGGCTACACCTTC	TRBD1	NA	TRBV5-1	TRBJ1-2
CASSPRDRANEKLFF	TGCGCCAGCAGCCCCAGGGACAGAGCGAATGAAAAACTGTTTTTT	TRBD1	NA	TRBV5-1	TRBJ1-4
CASSFAGGRLFF	TGTGCCAGCAGCTTCGCGGGCGGAAGGCTGTTTTTT	NA	NA	TRBV7-9	TRBJ1-4
CASSLSQGADTQYF	TGTGCCAGCAGCCTTTCACAGGGGGCAGATACGCAGTATTTT	TRBD1	NA	TRBV11-1	TRBJ2-3
CASSGPRVLAGIRGEQYF	TGTGCCAGCAGCGGCCCCAGAGTTCTAGCGGGGATACGCGGCGAGCAGTACTTC	TRBD2	NA	TRBV13	TRBJ2-7
CASGALEQRNTEAFF	TGTGCCAGCGGGGCCCTAGAACAACGAAACACTGAAGCTTTCTTT	NA	once	TRBV2	TRBJ1-1
CASSRDRKQPQHF	TGTGCCAGCTCACGCGACAGGAAGCAGCCCCAGCATTTT	NA	NA	TRBV18	TRBJ1-5
CASSSPQGVGTQYF	TGCGCCAGCAGCTCCCCACAGGGCGTCGGGACCCAGTACTTC	NA	NA	TRBV5-1	TRBJ2-5
CASSQGQRLAGPDTQYF	TGTGCCAGCAGCCAAGGCCAGAGGCTAGCAGGTCCAGATACGCAGTATTTT	NA	few	TRBV4-2	TRBJ2-3
CASSQGWDRGLSGYTF	TGTGCCAGCAGCCAAGGTTGGGACAGGGGGCTCTCTGGCTACACCTTC	TRBD1	NA	TRBV3-1/TRBV3-2	TRBJ1-2
CASKLTQGPYGYTF	TGCGCCAGCAAACTCACACAGGGGCCCTATGGCTACACCTTC	TRBD1	NA	TRBV5-1	TRBJ1-2
CASSYSLAYGYTF	TGTGCCAGCAGTTACAGTTTAGCTTATGGCTACACCTTC	NA	NA	TRBV6-5	TRBJ1-2
CASSEALPETSGRGTQYF	TGTGCCAGCAGTGAAGCGCTTCCGGAAACTAGCGGGCGGGGTACGCAGTATTTT	TRBD2	NA	TRBV6-1	TRBJ2-3
CASSPGLAGTTDTQYF	TGTGCCAGCAGCCCCGGACTAGCGGGGACCACAGATACGCAGTATTTT	TRBD2	NA	TRBV4-2	TRBJ2-3
CASSLADRGHGEQYF	TGTGCCAGCAGCTTAGCGGACAGGGGGCATGGAGAGCAGTACTTC	TRBD1	once	TRBV7-8	TRBJ2-7
CASTRDRGSLGYGYTF	TGTGCCAGCACACGGGACAGGGGGAGCCTTGGCTATGGCTACACCTTC	TRBD1	NA	TRBV19	TRBJ1-2
CASSPGPGKNGYTF	TGTGCCAGCTCACCCGGACCAGGGAAGAATGGCTACACCTTC	NA	NA	TRBV18	TRBJ1-2
CASSSSPGGGGNTIYF	TGTGCCAGCAGCTCCTCCCCGGGGGGTGGAGGGAACACCATATATTTT	NA	NA	TRBV7-2	TRBJ1-3
CASTQPGQASGNTIYF	TGTGCCAGCACCCAACCCGGACAGGCCTCTGGAAACACCATATATTTT	TRBD1	NA	TRBV3-1/TRBV3-2	TRBJ1-3
CASSFIARENNEQFF	TGTGCCAGCAGCTTTATTGCAAGAGAAAACAATGAGCAGTTCTTC	NA	NA	TRBV7-3	TRBJ2-1
CASSLGQPNTEAFF	TGTGCCAGCAGCTTAGGGCAGCCGAACACTGAAGCTTTCTTT	NA	NA	TRBV7-3	TRBJ1-1